Shown below are 30 T cell receptor beta chains from a single sample sequenced in a study of T cell clones after liver transplantation. Repertoires were generated with immunoSEQ multiplex PCR, while TCRdb's copy carries only in-frame clones and drops some. Found here are around 26,000 clones, 55% to 75% of them singletons; the top ten hold approximately 3%. The sequences come from CD4+ T cells from blood, collected before liver transplant. The receptors here all came from a human donor who received a liver transplant.

This sequence joins TRBV2 and TRBJ2-3, with 8 bases aligning to TRBD2. Germline assignment: CDR1 SNHLY and CDR2 FYNNEI. V shed 6 bases, J shed 0 bases, and the junction held 5 bases outside the gene matches. The CDR3 covers 15 residues. The CDR3 protein is CASRSSGLSTDTQYF. Here the CDR3 DNA reads TGTGCCAGCAGGTCTAGCGGGCTTAGCACAGATACGCAGTATTTT.

This clone was detected only a few times. V usage is TRBV6-5 and J usage is TRBJ1-1; D not certain. V was trimmed by 4 bases and J by 4 bases, leaving 10 bases between them. Germline V gives CDR1 MNHEY, CDR2 SVGAGI. The CDR3 covers 13 residues. CDR3 sequence: CASSLIGSTEAFF. The CDR3 DNA reads TGTGCCAGCAGTTTGATAGGGAGCACTGAAGCTTTCTTT.

The CDR3 nucleotides read TGTGCCAGCAGCAAAGTAGAGGGTACGGAGACCCAGTACTTC. It translates to CASSKVEGTETQYF. This chain links TRBV21-1 with TRBJ2-5; the table calls TRBD2, which could not be checked here. TRBV21-1 is a recognized pseudogene. This CDR3 contains 14 residues.

The V and J genes are TRBV2 and TRBJ1-4; D uncertain. This CDR3 comprises 11 residues. Germline V gives CDR1 SNHLY, CDR2 FYNNEI. Between the trimmed V and J ends, which lost 0 bases and 8 bases, there was a span of 1 base. The CDR3 DNA sequence: TGTGCCAGCAGTGAAGCGGAAAAACTGTTTTTT. Residues: CASSEAEKLFF.

This chain uses TRBV11-2 with TRBJ2-5; D unclear. V shed 5 bases and J shed 1 base, with 14 bases lying between them. This CDR3 is built from 15 residues. Germline-derived CDR1 and CDR2 are SGHAT and FQNNGV. The CDR3 coding sequence is TGTGCCAGCAGCCCGGTAGGCAGTTTCCAAGAGACCCAGTACTTC. Translating it yields CASSPVGSFQETQYF.

The chain uses TRBV7-2 and TRBJ2-3; no firm D call. The CDR3 contains 14 residues. Trimming stripped 5 bases from V and 4 bases from J, with 13 bases between. Germline-derived CDR1 and CDR2 are SGHTA and FQGNSA. CDR3 amino acids: CASSPAHRADTQYF. The CDR3 DNA follows: TGTGCCAGCAGCCCCGCCCATAGAGCAGATACGCAGTATTTT.

Written as DNA, the CDR3 is TGTGCCAGCAGCCCAACAAGGGGGATGAACACTGAAGCTTTCTTT. Its translation: CASSPTRGMNTEAFF. The chain carries TRBV11-2 and TRBJ1-1, with D maybe TRBD1 (6 bases). The CDR3 is 15 amino acids. Germline CDR1 reads SGHAT; CDR2 reads FQNNGV. Trimming left V 5 bases short and J 0 bases short, with 13 bases between.

The chain is built from TRBV7-2 and TRBJ1-1; D is unclear. The CDR3 runs to 16 residues. V was shortened by 5 bases and J by 0 bases, with 16 bases between the two germline ends. Germline values: CDR1 SGHTA, CDR2 FQGNSA. DNA of the CDR3: TGTGCCAGCAGCCCGATCCCCACCCGGGTGAACACTGAAGCTTTCTTT. It codes for CASSPIPTRVNTEAFF.

The chain is built from TRBV10-3 and TRBJ2-1, with D possibly TRBD2 on 7 matching bases. The CDR3 totals 14 residues. The germline CDR1 and CDR2 sequences are ENHRY and SYGVKD. The V and J ends lost 10 bases and 6 bases respectively, with 19 bases between them. The CDR3 nucleotides are TGTGCCAAGCTTGAGGGGGGGGGCTGCAATGAGCAGTTCTTC. Its translation: CAKLEGGGCNEQFF.

The chain joins TRBV28 to TRBJ2-1; D unresolved. The V end lost 4 bases, the J end lost 8 bases, and 12 bases lay between the germline ends. This CDR3 has 13 amino acids. In germline, CDR1 is MDHEN, CDR2 SYDVKM. The CDR3 nucleotides are TGTGCCAGCAGTTCCCTAGTGTCCCATGAGCAGTTCTTC. Protein: CASSSLVSHEQFF.

This chain joins TRBV5-1 and TRBJ1-1, with D tentatively TRBD1 (6 bases). The CDR3 spans 15 residues. V gave up 6 bases and J gave up 4 bases, with 19 bases separating them. Germline assignment: CDR1 SGHRS and CDR2 YFSETQ. CDR3 in amino acids: CASMGGGGRGTEAFF. CDR3 nucleotides: TGCGCCAGCATGGGTGGAGGGGGAAGAGGCACTGAAGCTTTCTTT.

The CDR3 coding sequence is TGTGCCAGCAGCTTAGTTGGTGGGGCCCTAAATGAAAAACTGTTTTTT. Its protein is CASSLVGGALNEKLFF. This chain links TRBV11-2 with TRBJ1-4; tentatively, D is TRBD1 (5 bases). The CDR3 totals 16 residues. Germline V lookup: CDR1 SGHAT, CDR2 FQNNGV. With 1 base removed from V and 5 bases from J, the gap between germline ends came to 14 bases.

A single count supports this clone. The J gene is TRBJ2-2, the V gene TRBV4-3, with 10 positions matching TRBD2. Germline trimming cut 0 bases from V and 8 bases from J; bases unmatched to any gene: 0. This CDR3 comprises 14 residues. Germline values: CDR1 LGHNA, CDR2 YSLEER. CDR3: CASSQELAGGELFF. CDR3 DNA sequence: TGCGCCAGCAGCCAAGAACTAGCGGGAGGGGAGCTGTTTTTT.

This clone was seen a single time. This rearrangement joins TRBV5-4 to TRBJ2-3, with 9 bases matching TRBD1. The germline V gene encodes CDR1 SGHNT and CDR2 YYREEE (reference sequence). Unmatched junction bases numbered 6, after V lost 7 bases and J lost 3 bases. This CDR3 is 14 amino acids long. CDR3 loop: CASLRQGETDTQYF. Here the CDR3 DNA reads TGTGCCAGCCTACGACAGGGGGAGACAGATACGCAGTATTTT.

This chain uses TRBV6-5 with TRBJ1-4, with 9 bases that match TRBD1. Germline assignment: CDR1 MNHEY and CDR2 SVGAGI. The trim removed 2 bases at V and 7 bases at J, leaving 5 bases unmatched. The CDR3 has 15 amino acids. CDR3 sequence reads: CASSYLQGASEKLFF. The CDR3 bases are TGTGCCAGCAGTTACCTACAGGGGGCTAGTGAAAAACTGTTTTTT.

The V call is TRBV28, the J call TRBJ2-3, with D perhaps matching TRBD1 (6 bases). Germline V lookup: CDR1 MDHEN, CDR2 SYDVKM. The CDR3 length is 17 residues. V lost 5 bases and J 0 bases, leaving 18 bases between the germline ends. CDR3 residues: CASSPMDRRSSTDTQYF. Written as DNA, the CDR3 is TGTGCCAGCAGTCCCATGGACAGACGCTCTAGCACAGATACGCAGTATTTT.

This chain connects TRBV7-8 to TRBJ2-2; maybe TRBD2 (5 bases). Germline V lookup: CDR1 SGHVS, CDR2 FQNEAQ. The CDR3 loop spans 16 amino acids. V was clipped by 0 bases and J by 5 bases, with 13 bases between them. CDR3 protein: CASSLAPTSPTGELFF. Written as DNA, the CDR3 is TGTGCCAGCAGCTTAGCGCCCACTAGTCCTACCGGGGAGCTGTTTTTT.

The V call is TRBV6-5, the J call TRBJ2-1; weak D call: TRBD1 (6 bases). Trimming left V 2 bases short and J 2 bases short, with 10 bases between. The V gene's germline CDR1 is MNHEY and CDR2 SVGAGI. The CDR3 is 15 residues long. The CDR3 is CASSYGTSTYNEQFF. The DNA for the CDR3 is TGTGCCAGCAGTTACGGGACATCAACCTACAATGAGCAGTTCTTC.

The chain uses TRBV2 and TRBJ2-7; weak D call: TRBD1 (6 bases). This CDR3 spans 12 amino acids. Trimming shortened V by 7 bases and J by 6 bases, and 13 bases separated the two germline ends. Germline-derived CDR1 and CDR2 are SNHLY and FYNNEI. The CDR3 here is CASMLDRSEQYF. CDR3 bases: TGTGCCAGCATGTTAGACAGGAGCGAGCAGTACTTC. The complete variable domain, with remaining parts taken from reference TRBV2 and TRBJ2-7, reads EPEVTQTPSHQVTQMGQEVILRCVPISNHLYFYWYRQILGQKVEFLVSFYNNEISEKSEIFDDQFSVERPDGSNFTLKIRSTKLEDSAMYFCASMLDRSEQYFGPGTRLTVT.

The gene calls are TRBV15 and TRBJ1-6, with 8 bases identical to TRBD1. Germline lookup yields CDR1 LNHNV and CDR2 YYDKDF (reference sequence). CDR3 length: 18 residues. J lost 8 bases, V lost 0 bases, and 12 bases had no gene match. The CDR3 nucleotides are TGTGCCACCAGCAGAGAACCTCGGGGACTCAGGGGGCATTCACCCCTCCACTTT. Its protein product is CATSREPRGLRGHSPLHF.

The chain employs TRBV28 and TRBJ2-5, with D possibly called TRBD1 or TRBD2 (5 bases each). The CDR3 contains 15 residues. Trimming took 5 bases from V and 1 from J, leaving 14 bases between them. From germline, CDR1 is MDHEN and CDR2 SYDVKM. CDR3 coding DNA: TGTGCCAGCAGTCCCCGGGGCAAGACCCAAGAGACCCAGTACTTC. Translating it yields CASSPRGKTQETQYF.

As for this clone: The junction does not match germline at one end; this may be a read error. The V gene is TRBV6-1, the J gene TRBJ1-3, with D possibly TRBD1 on 5 matching bases. The CDR3 extends over 15 amino acids. Germline-derived CDR1 and CDR2 are MNHNS and SASEGT. CDR3 coding DNA: TGTGCCAGCAGTGCTCTTCAGGGTCACTCGAAACACCAGATTTTT. The encoded protein is CASSALQGHSKHQIF.

The rearrangement links TRBV5-4 to TRBJ2-1; TRBD2 is a possible D gene (6 bases). V was trimmed by 4 bases and J by 9 bases, leaving 23 bases between them. From germline, CDR1 is SGHNT and CDR2 YYREEE (reference sequence). The CDR3 is made up of 16 amino acids. DNA for the CDR3: TGTGCCAGCAGCGCCCATAGCGGAGCTGTCCCACGTGAGCAGTTCTTC. It translates to CASSAHSGAVPREQFF.

This chain joins TRBV19 and TRBJ2-3; 9 bases line up with TRBD2. CDR3 size: 16 residues. The germline CDR1 and CDR2 sequences are LNHDA and SQIVND (reference sequence). With V trimmed by 1 base and J by 2 bases, 4 bases remained unmatched. DNA for the CDR3: TGTGCCAGTAGTATAGCGACTAGCGGACACACAGATACGCAGTATTTT. Translating it yields CASSIATSGHTDTQYF.

V gene TRBV25-1 combines with J gene TRBJ1-3; TRBD1 might be the D (5 bases). Germline V gene lookup returns CDR1 MGHDK and CDR2 SYGVNS. The CDR3 extends over 15 amino acids. Trimming took off 3 bases at V and 0 bases at J, with 9 bases between the two ends. The CDR3, as DNA: TGTGCCAGCAGTGAGGAGGGGTACTCTGGAAACACCATATATTTT. Protein: CASSEEGYSGNTIYF.

The gene calls are TRBV7-2 and TRBJ1-1, with D perhaps TRBD1 (5 bases). With 2 bases removed from V and 1 base from J, the gap between germline ends came to 20 bases. The CDR3 is 18 residues long. Germline-derived CDR1 and CDR2 are SGHTA and FQGNSA. CDR3 coding DNA: TGTGCCAGCAGCTTACAGGGATTTGTGGCGGGGGGGAACACTGAAGCTTTCTTT. Translating gives CASSLQGFVAGGNTEAFF.

V usage is TRBV12-5 and J usage is TRBJ2-7; D is undetermined. Germline assignment: CDR1 LGHNT and CDR2 FRNRAP. V dropped 0 bases and J dropped 4 bases, with 4 bases sitting between them. The CDR3 is 12 amino acids. The CDR3 DNA reads TGTGCTAGTGGTTTGGTACTTTACGAGCAGTACTTC. It specifies CASGLVLYEQYF. The full variable domain, rest sourced from reference TRBV12-5 and TRBJ2-7, is DARVTQTPRHKVTEMGQEVTMRCQPILGHNTVFWYRQTMMQGLELLAYFRNRAPLDDSGMPKDRFSAEMPDATLATLKIQPSEPRDSAVYFCASGLVLYEQYFGPGTRLTVT.

The rearrangement uses TRBV19 and TRBJ1-5, with D unclear. CDR3 length equals 15 residues. The germline V gene has CDR1 LNHDA and CDR2 SQIVND (reference sequence). V lost 3 bases and J 3 bases, leaving 12 bases between the germline ends. CDR3 in amino acids: CASSIKGGSNQPQHF. The DNA for the CDR3 is TGTGCCAGTAGTATTAAGGGCGGTTCCAATCAGCCCCAGCATTTT.

The rearrangement joins TRBV19 to TRBJ1-5, with D maybe TRBD1 (6 bases). Germline V lookup: CDR1 LNHDA, CDR2 SQIVND (reference sequence). This CDR3 has 16 amino acids. The germline V and J ends were trimmed by 1 base and 2 bases, with 12 bases remaining between them. The CDR3, as DNA: TGTGCCAGTAGTATAGTCGCAGGGGAAGGCAATCAGCCCCAGCATTTT. Its translation is CASSIVAGEGNQPQHF.

The chain couples TRBV2 to TRBJ2-5; 9 nucleotides agree with TRBD2. Germline V lookup: CDR1 SNHLY, CDR2 FYNNEI. This CDR3 has 14 amino acids. V gave up 4 bases and J gave up 5 bases; unmatched junction bases: 5. The CDR3 reads CASSGISGGETQYF. DNA for the CDR3: TGTGCCAGCAGTGGCATTAGCGGGGGTGAGACCCAGTACTTC.